The sequence of this T cell receptor (beta chain) was determined in a study of cytomegalovirus exposure and HLA in healthy donors listed by TCRdb under 2017. Background on the whole study: According to an earlier analysis of several hundred of the donors, roughly 180 million T cells yielded approximately 120 million unique TCR beta sequences and about 300 Gb of sequence data. Approximately 330 gigabases of sequencing data and approximately 92 million unique TCR sequences made up an early release that covered about 640 HLA-typed donors. Genome-wide SNP genotypes for about three fifths of the 666 donors were used in a later genetic analysis, which treated that subset as a discovery cohort. In a later analysis, previously published TCR beta repertoires from 666 donors were re-analyzed and high-resolution HLA genotyping was added so that TCR occurrence patterns could be studied. In addition to the first cohort of 666 subjects, a separate validation cohort of over 90 different subjects was used. In the later analysis, no new phenotypic data were used to find candidate immune exposures; instead, reliance was placed on TCR beta sequences and their occurrence across donors. The aim of the study was to test whether cataloging public T cell receptors could identify signatures of past pathogen exposure. HLA typing included class I and class II loci at four-digit resolution. To decide whether each TCR beta V gene segment behaved as functional or pseudogenic, an earlier analysis of some 540 of the donors relied on high-throughput TCR beta sequencing. Of the roughly 410 genotyped donors, 70% to 90% were placed in the genetic ancestry cluster associated with self-reported Caucasian donors. High-throughput TCR immunosequencing, statistical association of individual TCRs with disease status, and machine learning were combined to predict cytomegalovirus infection status. Every discovery cohort repertoire had been produced on one sequencing platform. Donor age, sex, ethnicity and CMV serostatus were collected together with the repertoire data. The study profiled the T cell repertoires of hundreds of subjects by immunosequencing and related them to cytomegalovirus serostatus. The number of donors typed differed by locus, with roughly 629-640 for A, B, C, DRB1 and DQB1, around 520 for DQA1, about 610 for DPA1, and some 470 for DPB1. Four or five DR-DQ haplotypes were treated as single units for association and clustering because of strong linkage in the cohort. Across some 400 genotyped donors of the cohort, an average of roughly 230,000 unique TCR beta nucleotide sequences per donor were sequenced, and about a sixth of those sequences were non-productive.

Results the study describes overall, beyond this receptor: In this cohort, only TCR beta chains were sequenced, and detectable features were limited by the absence of alpha or paired-chain data. Presence/absence analyses assumed roughly uniform sequencing depth across donors, an assumption that may not hold. Because HLA typing was unavailable for some donors at each locus, only the typed subset was used in association tests. A cluster of highly shared sequence variants was judged likely to be a technical artifact of the sequencing pipeline. Some IMGT-functional V segments, including TRBV6-2 and TRBV6-3, could not be distinguished by the 87-base-pair reads and were therefore excluded. Most TCR sequences were observed very rarely across donors, whereas some public TCRs were present in many individuals. In vitro tests confirmed that a few of the cytomegalovirus-associated TCR beta chains recognize cytomegalovirus antigens. A later analysis found that TCR association rates varied across HLA loci, with DRB1 alleles showing the most associated TCRs and HLA-C alleles the fewest. A later analysis associated about 17,000 TCR beta sequences with specific HLA alleles at a false discovery rate of 0.05. According to a later analysis, most CMV-associated TCR beta chains appeared to be HLA-restricted, and the HLA associations seemed to be driven largely by CMV exposure. The authors suggested that the approach could potentially be extended to other disease states and immunological phenotypes. V-gene and J-gene trimming of TCR beta chains was associated with a missense DCLRE1C variant in a later genetic analysis, and the association was replicated in an independent cohort. The study gave a list of some 150 TCR beta chains associated with cytomegalovirus. Linkage disequilibrium might explain the correlated functional status among segregating V segments, but an unknown experimental factor could not be excluded. In an earlier analysis of around 600 of the donors, most TCR beta V segments were observed in productive rearrangements about 87% or about 30% of the time, broadly matching IMGT annotations. The classifier was reported to diagnose cytomegalovirus status with high specificity and sensitivity in both the original cohort and the validation cohort. Assigning TCR associations to individual alleles was difficult when HLA alleles, especially DR and DQ, strongly co-occurred. Seventeen rarely observed V segments, including chromosome 9 orphons, were excluded from the earlier analysis of some 590 of the donors because counts were too low. Several of the top co-occurrence clusters appeared to be linked to parvovirus B19, influenza, CMV and Epstein-Barr virus, according to a later analysis. For the cohort, immune exposure information was limited to CMV serostatus. Compared with the roughly 600-donor mean, donors in an Asian-associated ancestry cluster had fewer N-insertions in productive TCRs, according to a later genetic analysis. Compared with equally common non-associated chains, HLA-associated TCR beta chains in a later analysis were more clonally expanded and had lower generation probabilities. A further reported finding was that TCR beta sequences accurately predicted the HLA-A and HLA-B alleles for most subjects in the first cohort.

For CDR1 and CDR2, the germline V gene lists SGHRS and YFSETQ. Including cysteine and phenylalanine, the CDR3 has 14 amino acids. Just CDR3 DNA is preserved here, 42 bases in frame from base 1. V loses 4 bases, J loses 10 bases, and the germline ends lie 17 bases apart. The cohort was made up of roughly 670 healthy bone marrow donors. At the time of sampling, every cohort member was nominally healthy, though immune exposures that went unrecorded were likely present. CMV serostatus was positive for 289 and negative for about 55% of the roughly 670 cohort members, and was not recorded for this donor. Each donor provided a peripheral blood sample, and peripheral blood mononuclear cells were used for TCR beta sequencing. Genomic DNA extraction from the blood cell samples was performed with the Qiagen DNeasy Blood Extraction Kit. This clone was observed a few times. This clone's antigen is unknown. Base qualities are not provided; no much larger clone lies one nucleotide away.

The method behind the library was the immunoSEQ multiplex PCR assay. A mixture of 60 forward primers for TCR Vbeta segments and 13 reverse primers for TCR Jbeta segments was used in the multiplex PCR. Amplification of the CDR3 region of rearranged TCR beta genes was performed with a multiplex PCR assay on genomic DNA. The amplified TCR beta libraries were sequenced on the Illumina HiSeq System as 87-base-pair reads. The paper's data handling went like this. In a later analysis, roughly 80 million unique TCR beta chains were counted across the 650 to 750 repertoires, and around 10 million of these chains were shared by at least two donors. Raw reads were error-corrected and collapsed into unique sequences with a nearest-neighbor algorithm that merged closely related sequences to remove PCR and sequencing errors. Alignment of CDR3 sequences to IMGT reference sequences was used to assign V, D and J gene segments. For a sequence to be retained, a match of at least six nucleotides was required to both a V gene segment and a J gene segment. A rearrangement counted as productive if the CDR3 had no stop codons and remained in frame with V and J, and every other rearrangement counted as non-productive. CDR3 was defined by IMGT convention, running from the second conserved V-encoded cysteine to the conserved J-encoded phenylalanine. The earlier analysis of 587 of the donors excluded sequences that lacked an unambiguous match to a single V gene segment. An earlier analysis of 500 to 600 of the donors classified V segments as functional when productive rearrangements were above 56.7% and as segregating when the standard deviation between donors was above 5%. A statistical classification framework was built to diagnose cytomegalovirus status from the catalog of TCR beta chain sequences. V and J gene assignment, in a later analysis, came from comparing TCR nucleotide sequences with IMGT/GENE-DB human TR gene sequences. A later analysis assigned CDR3 sequences and most-parsimonious VDJ recombination scenarios with the TCRdist pipeline. In a later analysis, every TCR beta chain was defined by the combination of its CDR3 amino acid sequence and its V-gene family, and reads without a unique V-gene family were dropped. To address suspected cross-contamination and a sequencing artifact, a later analysis removed a few hundred highly shared, low-generation-probability nucleotide sequences. In a later analysis, a clonal expansion index was calculated for each public chain from normalized within-repertoire ranks of inferred template counts. In a later analysis, generation probabilities were computed using a VDJ recombination model fitted to out-of-frame rearrangements, and the results were checked against IGoR. Hypergeometric tests were used in a later analysis to score TCR-TCR, TCR-HLA and TCR-CMV co-occurrence, with a repertoire-size bias correction applied to the TCR pairs. To estimate false discovery rates, a later analysis permuted the HLA or CMV assignments 20 times. A later analysis grouped co-occurring TCRs with DBSCAN, adding TCRdist sequence similarity when clustering within HLA-allele-positive subsets. For co-occurrence clustering, repertoires with fewer than 30,000 or more than 120,000 public chains were excluded, along with roughly 5 repertoires with anomalous nucleotide sharing. Imported from immuneACCESS, the table was reduced by TCRdb to in-frame sequences with V and J called. These copies leave out some clones; in studies compared against another copy, an unresolved V gene accounts for under half, and the cause of the remainder is not known. The V and J calls and clone size are taken from that table; D and trimming were inferred from the DNA. The sample table lists approximately 170,000 clones, around 80% of them with a count of one. The top ten clones comprise 1.5% to 2% of the sample.

Material for sequencing was PBMCs. This TCR came from a human donor in good health. The rearrangement combines TRBV5-1 with TRBJ1-4; the D gene is perhaps TRBD1, on 6 matching bases. The CDR3 protein sequence reads: CASSQQGSPGKLFF. The DNA is as follows: TGCGCCAGCAGCCAACAGGGAAGTCCTGGAAAACTGTTTTTT.